A selection of T cell receptor beta chains follows, all from one sample in a study of memory CD4+ T cells and cytomegalovirus serostatus. Measured with immunoSEQ multiplex PCR; TCRdb has only the in-frame clones, and not every one. Of some 54,000 clones detected, 60% to 85% appear once; the ten largest clones hold about 1.3%. Sample: memory CD4+ T cells from blood. These receptors all stem from an adult in good health and CMV-seropositive. Each CDR3 is given with its conserved first and last residue. The D gene is left open where the match is weak. Rows may omit the clone size; those that give it use once, few, many or a size class.

TRBJ2-3 | - | - | TRBV6-1 | TGTGCCACCGTGGGGGGCTCAGATACGCAGTATTTT | CATVGGSDTQYF
TRBJ1-3 | few | - | TRBV18 | TGTGCCAGCTCACCGGGGGTAAACACCATATATTTT | CASSPGVNTIYF
TRBJ1-1 | - | - | TRBV5-1 | TGCGCCAGCAGCCACCGTGGGCGGGAACCCAACACTGAAGCTTTCTTT | CASSHRGREPNTEAFF
TRBJ2-5 | few | - | TRBV27 | TGTGCCAGCAGTTTATCGCCGGGGACCCAGTACTTC | CASSLSPGTQYF
TRBJ2-1 | once | - | TRBV7-2 | TGTGCCAGCAGCCCGCCCCCCCCACACAATGAGCAGTTCTTC | CASSPPPPHNEQFF
TRBJ2-7 | once | TRBD2 | TRBV18 | TGTGCCAGCTCACCAACAAAACTAGCGGGAGGCTACGAGCAGTACTTC | CASSPTKLAGGYEQYF
TRBJ1-4 | - | - | TRBV19 | TGTGCCAGTAGTCCCCCGGGCAGTTCAACTAATGAAAAACTGTTTTTT | CASSPPGSSTNEKLFF
TRBJ1-2 | - | - | TRBV19 | TGTGCCAGTAGTATTTCCCATACGACCGCTAACTATGGCTACACCTTC | CASSISHTTANYGYTF
TRBJ1-5 | - | TRBD1 | TRBV9 | TGTGCCAGCAGCACAGGGACAGGATCTATGCAGCCCCAGCATTTT | CASSTGTGSMQPQHF
TRBJ1-5 | - | TRBD1 | TRBV30 | TGTGCCGCAGGACAGGCCGGGGACCAGCCCCAGCATTTT | CAAGQAGDQPQHF
TRBJ1-2 | - | - | TRBV2 | TGTGCCAGCAGTGTCGGTCAGGGTGGCTATGGCTACACCTTC | CASSVGQGGYGYTF
TRBJ2-1 | - | - | TRBV7-2 | TGTGCCAGCAGCCCGCAGGGAAATGAGCAGTTCTTC | CASSPQGNEQFF
TRBJ2-1 | - | - | TRBV9 | TGTGCCAGCAGCCCGCCCTCCTACAATGAGCAGTTCTTC | CASSPPSYNEQFF
TRBJ1-1 | - | - | TRBV13 | TGTGCCAGCAGCGCAGTTAGGGGCCGAGAAGCTTTCTTT | CASSAVRGREAFF
TRBJ1-6 | - | - | TRBV5-6 | TGTGCCAGCAGCCGAGAATTTGTTAATTCACCCCTCCACTTT | CASSREFVNSPLHF
TRBJ2-1 | - | TRBD1 | TRBV19 | TGTGCCAGTAGTGCCGGGACAGGGCTTTTCAATGAGCAGTTCTTC | CASSAGTGLFNEQFF
TRBJ1-2 | - | - | TRBV6-1 | TGTGCCAGCAGTGAAGGGAGAAGCAGGATAAACTATGGCTACACCTTC | CASSEGRSRINYGYTF
TRBJ2-3 | - | TRBD2 | TRBV5-6 | TGTGCCAGCAGCTTCTTTAAGACTAGCGGGAGAACAGATACGCAGTATTTT | CASSFFKTSGRTDTQYF
TRBJ1-2 | - | - | TRBV5-1 | TGCGCCAGCAGCCCGCTCCAGGGCTCCCATGGCTACACCTTC | CASSPLQGSHGYTF
TRBJ2-3 | - | - | TRBV4-1 | TGCGCCAGCAGCCAAGATTTTACGGGGAAGCAGTATTTT | CASSQDFTGKQYF
TRBJ1-1 | - | - | TRBV5-1 | TGCGCCAGCAGCTTGGGGGGGAGTAGCACTGAAGCTTTCTTT | CASSLGGSSTEAFF
TRBJ2-3 | - | - | TRBV5-1 | TGCGCCAGCAGCTTGGGGGGCCCAGCCACAGATACGCAGTATTTT | CASSLGGPATDTQYF